This entry lists 30 T cell receptor beta chains sequenced from one sample in a study of tumor and adjacent non-tumor tissue in lung cancer. TCRbeta libraries were built with three rounds of nested PCR, modified from ARM-PCR. TCRdb re-analysed the multiplex PCR reads in MiXCR, keeping a single row per CDR3 protein. The table shows about 75,000 distinct CDR3 sequences, with roughly 70% occurring only once. No cell sorting was done before RNA was extracted from the tissue. The normal lung tissue was taken more than 3 cm from the tumor edge. What was sequenced was distant non-tumor lung tissue. These receptors originate from a woman between 50 and 59 years old with non-small cell lung cancer.

J is TRBJ1-6 and V is TRBV6-5; the D gene is possibly TRBD1 (5 bases). Germline V gene sequence: CDR1 MNHEY, CDR2 SVGAGI. There are 13 residues in the CDR3. With 9 bases removed from V and 8 bases from J, the gap between germline ends came to 14 bases. CDR3 in amino acids: CASRWTGDSPLHF. The CDR3 DNA reads TGTGCCAGTAGATGGACGGGGGATTCACCCCTCCACTTT.

Worth noting for this clonotype: This may stem from a read error, because a much larger clone lies one nucleotide away. The chain uses TRBV12-3 or TRBV12-4 and TRBJ1-3; no clear D gene. V lost 4 bases, J lost 0 bases, and 10 bases lay in between. The CDR3 has 15 residues. The CDR3 loop is CASSYLESSGNTIYF. CDR3 sequence (DNA): TGTGCCAGCAGTTACCTAGAAAGCTCTGGAAACACCATATATTTT.

This clonotype was recorded at least ten times. The genes are TRBV5-5 and TRBJ1-5; D remains ambiguous. CDR1 is SGHKS and CDR2 is YYEKEE in the germline V gene (reference sequence). V lost 0 bases, J lost 3 bases, and 19 bases lay in between. CDR3 length: 18 amino acids. For the CDR3, the DNA is TGTGCCAGCAGCTTGGAGTGGGGTGCCCTACTTATCAATCAGCCCCAGCATTTT. Translation gives CASSLEWGALLINQPQHF.

As to this clonotype: The junction shows a germline mismatch at one end, possibly a read error. V gene TRBV11-3 combines with J gene TRBJ2-7, with unresolved D. The CDR3 loop spans 14 amino acids. CDR1 and CDR2 from the germline V gene are SGHNT and YENEEA. The CDR3 region is CACSSGRAPYEQYF. CDR3 DNA: TGTGCCTGCAGCTCCGGACGGGCCCCCTACGAGCAGTACTTC.

This clonotype was observed a handful of times. A much larger clone lies a single base off, so this may be a read error. CDR3 in DNA: TGTGCCATCAGTGTTTATAGTGATCAGCCCCAGCATTTT. It specifies CAISVYSDQPQHF. The chain carries TRBV6-1 and TRBJ1-5; D is unclear. Germline V gives CDR1 MNHNS, CDR2 SASEGT. The CDR3 runs 13 residues.

As concerns this clonotype: Since a much larger clone is just one base distant, this may be a read error. The chain has TRBV20-1 and TRBJ1-5; D is undetermined. CDR3 length: 15 amino acids. CDR1 is DFQATT, CDR2 SNEGSKA, per germline (reference sequence). The DNA for the CDR3 is TGCAATGCTAGAGACCTGTGGGCGCCGGTACAGCCCCAGCATTTT. Protein sequence: CNARDLWAPVQPQHF.

To note about this clonotype: A junction end diverges from the germline sequence, so it may reflect a read error. This chain uses TRBV7-8 with TRBJ2-1; a possible D gene is TRBD2 (7 bases). Germline V lookup: CDR1 SGHVS, CDR2 FQNEAQ. This CDR3 contains 14 residues. CDR3 sequence (DNA): TGTGTCAGCAGAGGGCGGGGGCCTTACAATGAGCAGTTCTTC. Amino acid sequence: CVSRGRGPYNEQFF.

The chain has TRBV30 and TRBJ2-1; TRBD2 matches 8 bases. The CDR3 sequence is 14 residues long. V trimming: 2 bases; J trimming: 5 bases; junction bases outside the gene matches: 5. Germline V gene lookup returns CDR1 GTSNPN and CDR2 SVGIG (reference sequence). The CDR3 here is CAWSKGLADNEQFF. Here the CDR3 DNA reads TGTGCCTGGAGTAAAGGACTAGCAGACAATGAGCAGTTCTTC.

This clonotype was picked up many times. V gene TRBV30 combines with J gene TRBJ2-5; D remains unclear. V was pared by 5 bases and J by 1 base, with 29 bases between. The CDR3 length is 19 residues. The germline CDR1 and CDR2 sequences are GTSNPN and SVGIG (reference sequence). The CDR3 nucleotides read TGTGCCTGGGAGAGCAGACCATCCGTGGGGTCACCGACCCAAGAGACCCAGTACTTC. This gives the protein CAWESRPSVGSPTQETQYF.

Remarks on this clonotype: Its ends do not fully match the called genes, so a read error is possible. The chain combines TRBV20-1 with TRBJ2-1; TRBD1 might be the D (6 bases). The CDR3 contains 15 residues. Germline values: CDR1 DFQATT, CDR2 SNEGSKA (reference sequence). The CDR3 sequence is CSARIRGRGYDEQFF. The CDR3, as DNA: TGCAGTGCTAGAATTAGAGGCAGGGGCTACGATGAGCAGTTCTTC.

This clonotype is deemed medium-sized. The chain carries TRBV4-1 and TRBJ1-5, with 8 bases aligning to TRBD1. The CDR3 spans 17 residues. V was pared by 1 base and J by 6 bases, with 11 bases of the junction left unmatched. The germline CDR1 and CDR2 sequences are MGHRA and YSYEKL. The CDR3 here is CASSQVGTGPGGQPQHF. In DNA form, the CDR3 reads TGCGCCAGCAGCCAAGTGGGGACAGGCCCCGGCGGTCAGCCCCAGCATTTT.

Of note for this clonotype: The conserved final phenylalanine or tryptophan is absent from the CDR3, which likely points to a read error. The gene calls are TRBV11-2 and TRBJ2-7, with D tentatively TRBD2 (6 bases). The length of the CDR3 is 13 residues. Germline values: CDR1 SGHAT, CDR2 FQNNGV. CDR3 in DNA: TGTGCCAGCTGCTTAGCGGCCGGGTACGAACAGTACATC. It yields the protein CASCLAAGYEQYI.

The chain links TRBV4-1 to TRBJ2-1; no clear D. CDR3 length: 15 residues. V lost 0 bases, J lost 4 bases, and 10 bases lay in between. Germline V gives CDR1 MGHRA, CDR2 YSYEKL. This chain's CDR3 is CASSQDRTVYNEQFF. DNA of the CDR3: TGCGCCAGCAGCCAAGATCGCACAGTATACAATGAGCAGTTCTTC.

About this clonotype: An end of the junction differs from the germline gene, which may be a read error. The chain recombines TRBV11-2 with TRBJ1-5; D remains ambiguous. CDR1 and CDR2 from the germline V gene are SGHAT and FQNNGV. The CDR3 length is 15 residues. The CDR3 DNA reads TGTGCCAGCGGCATAGCGGGCCGAGGCAATCAGCCCCAGCGTTTT. This encodes CASGIAGRGNQPQRF.

A word on this clonotype: A clone one base away is much larger, so this may be a read error. This sequence joins TRBV20-1 and TRBJ2-1; no reliable D call. The germline V gene encodes CDR1 DFQATT and CDR2 SNEGSKA (reference sequence). Trimming pared 0 bases from V and 4 bases from J, leaving 7 bases between. The CDR3 runs 13 residues. CDR3 amino acids: CSAREATYNEQFF. The CDR3 DNA follows: TGCAGTGCTAGAGAGGCAACGTACAATGAGCAGTTCTTC.

As regards this clonotype: The CDR3 does not close with the conserved phenylalanine or tryptophan, likely indicating a read error. The chain uses TRBV7-9 and TRBJ2-3, with D uncertain. V was clipped by 5 bases and J by 0 bases, with 9 bases between them. The CDR3 consists of 14 residues. Germline CDR1 SEHNR, CDR2 FQNEAQ (reference sequence). In DNA form, the CDR3 reads TGTGCCAGCAGCACCAGCAGTAGCACAGATACGCAGTATGTT. Protein product: CASSTSSSTDTQYV.

Regarding this clonotype: One end of the junction fails to match germline, which may point to a read error. The chain recombines TRBV20-1 with TRBJ2-1, with TRBD2 as a possible D gene (5 bases). The germline V gene has CDR1 DFQATT and CDR2 SNEGSKA (reference sequence). This CDR3 spans 13 amino acids. In DNA, the CDR3 is TGCAGTGCTAAAGCGGCGTCCTACAATGAGCACTTCTTC. Its translation: CSAKAASYNEHFF.

Note on this clonotype: A clone one base away is much larger, so this may be a read error. The V gene is TRBV10-1, the J gene TRBJ2-2; TRBD1 aligns across 7 bases. With V trimmed by 9 bases and J by 4 bases, 5 bases remained unmatched. Germline V gene data show CDR1 as WNHNN and CDR2 as SYGVQD (reference sequence). CDR3 length: 13 residues. This chain's CDR3 is CARSYRGTGELFF. CDR3 coding DNA: TGCGCCAGGAGTTACAGGGGCACCGGGGAGCTGTTTTTT.

The V gene is TRBV11-2, the J gene TRBJ2-7; 12 nucleotides match TRBD2. This CDR3 is 20 amino acids long. V was pared by 5 bases and J by 7 bases, with 24 bases of the junction left unmatched. Germline CDR1 SGHAT, CDR2 FQNNGV. The CDR3 loop reads CASSKSYGTQTSGSLREQYF. CDR3 nucleotides: TGTGCCAGCAGCAAGAGTTATGGGACCCAGACTAGCGGGAGTCTTAGGGAGCAGTACTTC.

This chain links TRBV20-1 with TRBJ2-1; 9 bases are a match to TRBD1. Unmatched junction bases numbered 13, after V lost 2 bases and J lost 8 bases. Per germline, CDR1 DFQATT and CDR2 SNEGSKA (reference sequence). This CDR3 region has 16 residues. The CDR3 region is CSARTSGQGTTDEQFF. Here the CDR3 DNA reads TGCAGTGCTAGAACCTCGGGACAGGGTACGACCGATGAGCAGTTCTTC.

Notes on this clonotype: The conserved phenylalanine or tryptophan is not found at the CDR3 terminus, so this likely reflects a read error. V usage is TRBV6-1 and J usage is TRBJ2-1; D is perhaps TRBD2 (7 bases). The CDR3 spans 14 residues. V lost 6 bases, J lost 6 bases, and 15 bases lay in between. Germline CDR1 is MNHNS and CDR2 is SASEGT. CDR3 nucleotide sequence: TGTGCCAGCAGCGTCGCGGGGGCTATCAATGAGCAGTTCCTC. It is translated as CASSVAGAINEQFL.

V is TRBV29-1 and J is TRBJ1-1; D perhaps matches TRBD1 (6 bases). The germline V and J ends were trimmed by 8 bases and 11 bases, with 18 bases remaining between them. Germline values: CDR1 SQVTM, CDR2 ANQGSEA. The CDR3 spans 11 residues. The DNA for the CDR3 is TGCAGCATCCTGGGGGCAGTAGGGGCTTTCTTT. Its protein product is CSILGAVGAFF. The whole variable domain, remainder taken from reference TRBV29-1 and TRBJ1-1, is SAVISQKPSRDICQRGTSLTIQCQVDSQVTMMFWYRQQPGQSLTLIATANQGSEATYESGFVIDKFPISRPNLTFSTLTVSNMSPEDSSIYLCSILGAVGAFFGQGTRLTVV.

On this clonotype: The conserved phenylalanine or tryptophan normally closing the CDR3 is absent here, so this likely arose from a read error. The chain uses TRBV11-2 and TRBJ2-5; 9 bases fit TRBD1. Germline V lookup: CDR1 SGHAT, CDR2 FQNNGV. The CDR3 contains 14 residues. V lost 5 bases to trimming and J lost 5 bases; unmatched junction nucleotides: 6. CDR3 residues: CASSTEQGAETQYL. The CDR3 nucleotides read TGTGCCAGCAGCACCGAACAGGGGGCTGAGACCCAGTACTTA.

A word on this clonotype: It is likely a read error, because the conserved phenylalanine at the end of the CDR3 is missing. The chain links TRBV20-1 to TRBJ2-1, with D maybe TRBD2 (6 bases). The V gene's germline CDR1 is DFQATT and CDR2 SNEGSKA (reference sequence). CDR3 length: 15 residues. CDR3 in amino acids: CSTRNRLGGLNEQFL. The CDR3 DNA reads TGCAGTACTAGAAATCGACTTGGAGGGCTCAATGAGCAGTTCTTG.

This chain joins TRBV29-1 and TRBJ2-5, with D possibly being TRBD1 (7 bases). Germline V gene lookup returns CDR1 SQVTM and CDR2 ANQGSEA. The V gene lost 5 bases and the J gene lost 3 bases, with 34 bases spanning the gap. The CDR3 is made up of 20 amino acids. The CDR3 DNA reads as TGCAGCGTTACCAGGGGCAGGGGGTTACCCGGACATGGGGAGGAAGAGACCCAGTACTTC. This sequence encodes CSVTRGRGLPGHGEEETQYF.

Only a few counts were recorded for this clonotype. A single base separates this from a much larger clone, so it may be a read error. J is TRBJ2-3 and V is TRBV10-3; a possible D gene is TRBD1 (5 bases). The CDR3 totals 15 residues. Germline V gene lookup returns CDR1 ENHRY and CDR2 SYGVKD. Between the trimmed V and J ends, which lost 5 bases and 0 bases, there was a span of 12 bases. CDR3 nucleotide sequence: TGTGCCATCAGTACAGGAGAAACTAGCACAGATACGCAGTATTTT. It encodes CAISTGETSTDTQYF.

As concerns this clonotype: Its ends do not fully match the called genes, so a read error is possible. V and J are TRBV20-1 and TRBJ2-5; D assignment may be TRBD1 or TRBD2 (5 bases each). The CDR3 loop spans 12 amino acids. The germline V gene has CDR1 DFQATT and CDR2 SNEGSKA (reference sequence). For the CDR3, the DNA is TGCAGTGCTAACTCGAAGAAGGGGACCCAGTATTTC. This translates into CSANSKKGTQYF.

This clonotype was seen only once. A read error may produce the germline difference seen at one junction end. The V call is TRBV29-1, the J call TRBJ1-2; D call uncertain. Germline-derived CDR1 and CDR2 are SQVTM and ANQGSEA. The CDR3 has 12 amino acids. DNA of the CDR3: TGCAGCGTTGAAGAGGGCGGCTATGGCTACAGCTTC. Translation: CSVEEGGYGYSF. Looking up the rest from reference TRBV29-1 and TRBJ1-2 gives the full variable domain: SAVISQKPSRDICQRGTSLTIQCQVDSQVTMMFWYRQQPGQSLTLIATANQGSEATYESGFVIDKFPISRPNLTFSTLTVSNMSPEDSSIYLCSVEEGGYGYSFGSGTRLTVV.

Notes on this clonotype: This could be a read error, since a much larger clone is one nucleotide away. This chain uses TRBV29-1 with TRBJ2-2, with 12 bases lining up with TRBD2. Germline V gives CDR1 SQVTM, CDR2 ANQGSEA. The CDR3 contains 14 residues. V was pared by 7 bases and J by 6 bases, with 6 bases of the junction left unmatched. The CDR3 nucleotides are TGCAGCGCCCCGACTAGCGGGAGAGCCGGGGAGCTGTTTTTT. It yields the protein CSAPTSGRAGELFF.

This chain links TRBV20-1 with TRBJ2-1; TRBD2 aligns across 10 bases. Trimming cost V 1 base and J 8 bases; bases outside gene matches: 14. In germline, CDR1 is DFQATT, CDR2 SNEGSKA (reference sequence). The length of the CDR3 is 17 residues. The CDR3 is CSARVRGKGLAEDEQFF. CDR3 bases: TGCAGTGCTAGAGTGCGTGGTAAAGGACTAGCGGAAGATGAGCAGTTCTTC.